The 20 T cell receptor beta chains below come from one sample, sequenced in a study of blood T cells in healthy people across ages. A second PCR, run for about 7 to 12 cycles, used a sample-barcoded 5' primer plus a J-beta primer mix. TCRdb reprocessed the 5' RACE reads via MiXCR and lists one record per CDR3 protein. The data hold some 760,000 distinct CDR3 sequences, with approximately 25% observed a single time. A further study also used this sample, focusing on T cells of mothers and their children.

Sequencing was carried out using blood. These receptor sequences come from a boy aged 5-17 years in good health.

CDR3 nucleotides: TGTGCCAGCAGTGAAATTTTGGGCGGTCCAGAGACCCAGTACTTC. Translation: CASSEILGGPETQYF. The V call is TRBV2, the J call TRBJ2-5, with no clear D. CDR3 length: 15 amino acids. Germline V gene lookup returns CDR1 SNHLY and CDR2 FYNNEI. V shed 2 bases and J shed 4 bases, with 14 bases lying between them.

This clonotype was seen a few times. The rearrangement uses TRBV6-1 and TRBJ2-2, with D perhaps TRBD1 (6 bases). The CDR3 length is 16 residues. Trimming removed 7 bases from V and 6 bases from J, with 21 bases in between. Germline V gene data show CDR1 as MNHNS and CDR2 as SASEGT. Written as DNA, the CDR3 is TGTGCCAGCACCCTTGGGGGTGGGGGCCGGGCCGGGGAGCTGTTTTTT. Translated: CASTLGGGGRAGELFF.

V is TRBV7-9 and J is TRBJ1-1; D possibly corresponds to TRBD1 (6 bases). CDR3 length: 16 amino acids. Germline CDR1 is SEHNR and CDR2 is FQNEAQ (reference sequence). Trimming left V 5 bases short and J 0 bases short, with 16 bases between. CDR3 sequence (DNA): TGTGCCAGCAGCCTCGGGACACGGGCCGTGAACACTGAAGCTTTCTTT. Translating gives CASSLGTRAVNTEAFF.

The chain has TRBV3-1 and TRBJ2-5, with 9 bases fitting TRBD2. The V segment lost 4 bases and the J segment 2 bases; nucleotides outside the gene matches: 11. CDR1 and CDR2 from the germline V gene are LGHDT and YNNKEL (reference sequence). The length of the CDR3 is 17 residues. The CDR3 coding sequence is TGTGCCAGCAGCCTCTTTCGTGGCGGGAGGGAACAAGAGACCCAGTACTTC. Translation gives CASSLFRGGREQETQYF.

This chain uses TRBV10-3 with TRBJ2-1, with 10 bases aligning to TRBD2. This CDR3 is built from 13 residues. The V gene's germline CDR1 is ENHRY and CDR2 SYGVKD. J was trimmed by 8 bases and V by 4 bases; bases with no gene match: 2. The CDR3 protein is CAISGTSGDEQFF. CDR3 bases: TGTGCCATCAGTGGAACTAGCGGGGATGAGCAGTTCTTC.

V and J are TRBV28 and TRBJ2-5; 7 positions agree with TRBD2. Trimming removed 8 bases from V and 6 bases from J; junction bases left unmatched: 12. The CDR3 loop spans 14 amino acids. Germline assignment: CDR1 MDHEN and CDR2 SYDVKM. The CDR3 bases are TGTGCCAGCGCGGCGGGAGAAAGCAGGAAGACCCAGTACTTC. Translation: CASAAGESRKTQYF.

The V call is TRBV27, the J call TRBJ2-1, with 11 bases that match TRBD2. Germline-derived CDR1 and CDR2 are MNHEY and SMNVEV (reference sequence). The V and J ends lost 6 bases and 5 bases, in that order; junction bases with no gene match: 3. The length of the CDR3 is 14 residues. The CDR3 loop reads CASSGTSGNNEQFF. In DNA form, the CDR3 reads TGTGCCAGCAGCGGGACTAGCGGTAACAATGAGCAGTTCTTC.

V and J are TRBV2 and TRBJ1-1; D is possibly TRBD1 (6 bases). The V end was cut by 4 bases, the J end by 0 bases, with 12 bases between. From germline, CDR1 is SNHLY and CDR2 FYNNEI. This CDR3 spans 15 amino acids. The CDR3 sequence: CASSGGEGVNTEAFF. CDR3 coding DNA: TGTGCCAGCAGTGGGGGGGAGGGGGTGAACACTGAAGCTTTCTTT.

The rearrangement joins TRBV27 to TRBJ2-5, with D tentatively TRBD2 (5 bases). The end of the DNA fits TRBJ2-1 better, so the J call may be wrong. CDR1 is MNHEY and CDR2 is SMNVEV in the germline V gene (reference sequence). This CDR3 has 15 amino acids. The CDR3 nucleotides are TGTGCCAGCACCAGACCGGGATTAGGCGTCAATGAGCAGTTCTTC. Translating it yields CASTRPGLGVNEQFF.

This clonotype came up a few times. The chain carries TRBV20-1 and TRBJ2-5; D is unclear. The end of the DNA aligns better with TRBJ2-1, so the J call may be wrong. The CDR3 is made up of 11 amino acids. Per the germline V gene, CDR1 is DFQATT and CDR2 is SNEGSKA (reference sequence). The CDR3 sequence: CSASLSNEQFF. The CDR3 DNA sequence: TGCAGTGCTAGCCTTAGCAATGAGCAGTTCTTC.

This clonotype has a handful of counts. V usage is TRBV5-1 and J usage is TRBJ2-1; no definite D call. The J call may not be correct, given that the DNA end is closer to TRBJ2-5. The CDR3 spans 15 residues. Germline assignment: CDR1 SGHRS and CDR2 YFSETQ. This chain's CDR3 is CASSLSPWGQETQYF. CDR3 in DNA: TGCGCCAGCAGCTTGTCCCCTTGGGGACAAGAGACCCAGTACTTC.

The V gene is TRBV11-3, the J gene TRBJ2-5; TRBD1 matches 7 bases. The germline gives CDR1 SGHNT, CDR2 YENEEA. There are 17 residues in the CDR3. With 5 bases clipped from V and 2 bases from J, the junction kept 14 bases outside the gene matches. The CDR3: CASSLGSKGTAQETQYF. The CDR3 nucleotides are TGTGCCAGCAGCCTCGGTTCCAAAGGGACAGCTCAAGAGACCCAGTACTTC.

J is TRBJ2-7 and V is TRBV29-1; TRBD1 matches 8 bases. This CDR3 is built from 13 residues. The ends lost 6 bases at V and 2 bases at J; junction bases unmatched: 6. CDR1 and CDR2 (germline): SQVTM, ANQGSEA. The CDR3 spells CSVPGTGTYEQYF. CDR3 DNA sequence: TGCAGCGTGCCCGGGACAGGCACCTACGAGCAGTACTTC.

CDR3 loop: CASSFWATNKNIQYF. In DNA form, the CDR3 reads TGTGCCAGCAGCTTCTGGGCCACTAACAAAAACATTCAGTACTTC. V gene TRBV5-6 combines with J gene TRBJ2-4, with D uncertain. Germline CDR1 is SGHDT and CDR2 is YYEEEE. This CDR3 contains 15 residues. Trimming cost V 2 bases and J 3 bases, with 12 bases left between them. The full variable domain, its missing parts supplied by reference TRBV5-6 and TRBJ2-4, is DAGVTQSPTHLIKTRGQQVTLRCSPKSGHDTVSWYQQALGQGPQFIFQYYEEEERQRGNFPDRFSGHQFPNYSSELNVNALLLGDSALYLCASSFWATNKNIQYFGAGTRLSVL.

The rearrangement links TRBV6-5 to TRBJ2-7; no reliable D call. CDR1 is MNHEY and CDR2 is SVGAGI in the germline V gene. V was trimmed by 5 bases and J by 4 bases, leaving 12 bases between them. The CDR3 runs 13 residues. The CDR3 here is CASSPHSGYEQYF. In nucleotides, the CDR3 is TGTGCCAGCAGTCCCCATTCAGGATACGAGCAGTACTTC.

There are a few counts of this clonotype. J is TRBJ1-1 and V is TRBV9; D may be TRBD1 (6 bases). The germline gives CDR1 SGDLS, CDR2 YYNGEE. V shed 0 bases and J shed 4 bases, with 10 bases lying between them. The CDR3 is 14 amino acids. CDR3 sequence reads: CASSVDLGGTEAFF. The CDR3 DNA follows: TGTGCCAGCAGCGTAGATTTAGGGGGCACTGAAGCTTTCTTT.

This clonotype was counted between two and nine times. CDR3 residues: CASSSDRGATNYGYTF. As DNA, the CDR3 is TGTGCCAGCTCGTCTGACAGGGGGGCCACTAACTATGGCTACACCTTC. The V call is TRBV28, the J call TRBJ1-2; 9 bases align to TRBD1. Germline lookup yields CDR1 MDHEN and CDR2 SYDVKM. After removal of 8 bases from V and 0 bases from J, the junction contained 10 bases not matched to a gene. The CDR3 loop spans 16 amino acids.

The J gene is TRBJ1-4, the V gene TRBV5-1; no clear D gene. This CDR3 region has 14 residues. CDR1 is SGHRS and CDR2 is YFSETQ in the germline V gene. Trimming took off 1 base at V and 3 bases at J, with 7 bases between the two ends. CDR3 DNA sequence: TGCGCCAGCAGCTTGAAAATGGCTAATGAAAAACTGTTTTTT. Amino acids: CASSLKMANEKLFF.

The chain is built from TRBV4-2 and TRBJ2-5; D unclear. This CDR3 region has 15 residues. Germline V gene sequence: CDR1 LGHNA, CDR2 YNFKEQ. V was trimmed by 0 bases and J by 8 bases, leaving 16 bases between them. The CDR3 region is CASSQERSAWDTQYF. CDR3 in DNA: TGTGCCAGCAGCCAAGAGCGGTCTGCATGGGATACCCAGTACTTC.

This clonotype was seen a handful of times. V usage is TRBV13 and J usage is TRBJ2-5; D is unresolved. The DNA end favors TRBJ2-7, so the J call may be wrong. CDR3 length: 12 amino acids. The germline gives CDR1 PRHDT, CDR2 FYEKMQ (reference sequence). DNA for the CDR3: TGTGCCAGCAGCTTGGCTGATAGCGAGCAGTACTTC. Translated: CASSLADSEQYF.